This T cell receptor (beta chain) was retrieved from a study of shared clonotypes between healthy human individuals. Study context: The donor pool was made up of a couple of women and a few men aged 18 to 49.

Sequencing used immunoSEQ multiplex PCR; TCRdb keeps in-frame clones, though not all of them. Of about 680,000 clones in the sample, 73% were seen once. Germline CDR1 SNHLY, CDR2 FYNNEI. The CDR3 length is 12 residues. About this clone: Its target is unknown.

The study, taken as a whole, reports: In general, naive subsets displayed greater estimated richness than memory subsets did.

Within Nashville, Tennessee resided all donors, each a Caucasian adult. This rearrangement joins TRBV2 to TRBJ1-5, with unresolved D. This receptor was identified in a woman aged 25 to 45 in good health. Sequencing was done on a sample of memory CD4+ T cells sorted from blood. Subset specified: CD45RA-negative fraction. The CDR3 loop is CASAPQNQPQHF. CDR3 DNA sequence: TGTGCGTCCGCCCCGCAAAATCAGCCCCAGCATTTT.